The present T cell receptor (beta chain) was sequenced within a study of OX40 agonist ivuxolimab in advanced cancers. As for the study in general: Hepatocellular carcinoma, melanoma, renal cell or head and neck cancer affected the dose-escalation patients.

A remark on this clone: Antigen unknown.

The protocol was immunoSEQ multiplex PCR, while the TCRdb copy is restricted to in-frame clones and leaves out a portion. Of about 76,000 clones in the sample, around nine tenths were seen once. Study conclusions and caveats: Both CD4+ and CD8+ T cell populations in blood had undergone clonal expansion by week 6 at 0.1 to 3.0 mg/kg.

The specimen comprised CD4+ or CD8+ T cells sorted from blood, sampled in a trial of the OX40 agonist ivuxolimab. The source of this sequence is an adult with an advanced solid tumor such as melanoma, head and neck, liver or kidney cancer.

The CDR3 spells CASSPHGTSRDNEQFF. As DNA, the CDR3 is TGTGCCAGCAGCCCCCACGGGACTAGTAGAGACAATGAGCAGTTCTTC. V gene TRBV9 combines with J gene TRBJ2-1, with 8 bases that match TRBD2. The CDR3 sequence is 16 residues long. V dropped 4 bases and J dropped 5; count of bases not matched to a gene: 11. The germline CDR1 and CDR2 sequences are SGDLS and YYNGEE.